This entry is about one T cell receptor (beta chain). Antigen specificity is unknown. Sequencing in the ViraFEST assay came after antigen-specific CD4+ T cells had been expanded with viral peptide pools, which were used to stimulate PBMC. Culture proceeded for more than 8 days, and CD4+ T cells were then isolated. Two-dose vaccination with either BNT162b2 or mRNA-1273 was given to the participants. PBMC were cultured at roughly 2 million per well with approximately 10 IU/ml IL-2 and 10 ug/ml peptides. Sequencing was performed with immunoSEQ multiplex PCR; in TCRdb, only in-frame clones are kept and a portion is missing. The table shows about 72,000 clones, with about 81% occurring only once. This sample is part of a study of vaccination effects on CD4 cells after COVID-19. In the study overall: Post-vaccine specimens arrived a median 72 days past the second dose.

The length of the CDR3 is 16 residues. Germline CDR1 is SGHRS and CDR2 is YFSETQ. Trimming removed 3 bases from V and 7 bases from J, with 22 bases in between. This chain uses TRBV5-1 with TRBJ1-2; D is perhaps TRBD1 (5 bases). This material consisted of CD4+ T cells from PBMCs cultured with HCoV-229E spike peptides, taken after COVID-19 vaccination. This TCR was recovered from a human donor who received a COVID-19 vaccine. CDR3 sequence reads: CASSSLASGTTGGYTF. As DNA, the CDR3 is TGCGCCAGCAGCTCACTCGCTTCGGGGACCACAGGTGGCTACACCTTC.